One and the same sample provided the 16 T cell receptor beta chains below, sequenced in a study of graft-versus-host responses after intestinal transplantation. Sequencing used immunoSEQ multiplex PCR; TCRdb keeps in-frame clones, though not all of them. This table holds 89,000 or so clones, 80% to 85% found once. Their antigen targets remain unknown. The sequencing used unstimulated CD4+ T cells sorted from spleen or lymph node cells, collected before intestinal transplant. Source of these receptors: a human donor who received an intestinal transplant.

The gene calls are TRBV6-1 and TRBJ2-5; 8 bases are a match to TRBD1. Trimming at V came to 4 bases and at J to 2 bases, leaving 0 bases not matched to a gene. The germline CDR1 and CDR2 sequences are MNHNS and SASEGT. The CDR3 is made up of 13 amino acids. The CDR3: CASSGQGQETQYF. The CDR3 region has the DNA TGTGCCAGCAGTGGACAGGGGCAAGAGACCCAGTACTTC.

The CDR3 nucleotides read TGTGCCAGCAGTTTAGGACAGGGAGGTGAAAAACTGTTTTTT. It codes for CASSLGQGGEKLFF. The chain uses TRBV28 and TRBJ1-4; 8 nucleotides agree with TRBD1. The CDR3 totals 14 residues. Trimming took 2 bases from V and 7 from J; bases not matched to a gene: 3. Germline CDR1 is MDHEN and CDR2 is SYDVKM.

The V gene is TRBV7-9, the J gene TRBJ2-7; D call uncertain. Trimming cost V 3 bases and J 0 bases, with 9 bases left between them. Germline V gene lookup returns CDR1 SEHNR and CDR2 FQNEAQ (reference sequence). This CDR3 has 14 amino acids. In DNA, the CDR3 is TGTGCCAGCAGCTTGCATGGCGGCTCCTACGAGCAGTACTTC. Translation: CASSLHGGSYEQYF.

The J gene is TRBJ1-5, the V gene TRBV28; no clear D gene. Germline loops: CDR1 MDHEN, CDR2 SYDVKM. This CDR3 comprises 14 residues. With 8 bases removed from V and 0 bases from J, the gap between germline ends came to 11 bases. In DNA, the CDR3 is TGTGCCAGCGCGAAGAGCACTAGCAATCAGCCCCAGCATTTT. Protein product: CASAKSTSNQPQHF. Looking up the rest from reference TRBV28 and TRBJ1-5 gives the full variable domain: DVKVTQSSRYLVKRTGEKVFLECVQDMDHENMFWYRQDPGLGLRLIYFSYDVKMKEKGDIPEGYSVSREKKERFSLILESASTNQTSMYLCASAKSTSNQPQHFGDGTRLSIL.

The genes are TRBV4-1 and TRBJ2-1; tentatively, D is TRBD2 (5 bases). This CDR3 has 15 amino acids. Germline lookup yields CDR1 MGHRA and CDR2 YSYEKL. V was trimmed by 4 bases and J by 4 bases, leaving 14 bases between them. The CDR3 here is CASSREKQVYNEQFF. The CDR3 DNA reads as TGCGCCAGCAGCCGGGAGAAACAAGTTTACAATGAGCAGTTCTTC.

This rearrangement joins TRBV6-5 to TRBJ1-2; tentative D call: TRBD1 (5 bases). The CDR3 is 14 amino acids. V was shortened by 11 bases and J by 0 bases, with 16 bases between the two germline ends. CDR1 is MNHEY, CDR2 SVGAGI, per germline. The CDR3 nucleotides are TGTGCCGCGGGGCAGACTCTGACTAACTATGGCTACACCTTC. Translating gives CAAGQTLTNYGYTF.

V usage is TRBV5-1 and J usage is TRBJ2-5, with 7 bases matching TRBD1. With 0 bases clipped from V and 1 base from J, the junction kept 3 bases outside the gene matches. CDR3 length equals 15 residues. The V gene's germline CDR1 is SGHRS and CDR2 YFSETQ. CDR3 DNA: TGCGCCAGCAGCTTGGTTGGGACAGCCCAAGAGACCCAGTACTTC. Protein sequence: CASSLVGTAQETQYF.

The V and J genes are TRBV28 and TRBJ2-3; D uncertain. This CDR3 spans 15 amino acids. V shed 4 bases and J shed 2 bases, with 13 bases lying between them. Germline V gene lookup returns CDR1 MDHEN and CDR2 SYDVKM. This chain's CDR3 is CASSSPLAVTDTQYF. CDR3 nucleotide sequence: TGTGCCAGCAGTTCCCCTCTCGCAGTCACAGATACGCAGTATTTT.

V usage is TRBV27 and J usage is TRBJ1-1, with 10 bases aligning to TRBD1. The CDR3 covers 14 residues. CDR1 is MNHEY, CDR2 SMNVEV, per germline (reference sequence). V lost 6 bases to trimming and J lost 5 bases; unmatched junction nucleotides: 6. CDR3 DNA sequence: TGTGCCAGCAGAATGGGACAGGGGAGGACTGAAGCTTTCTTT. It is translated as CASRMGQGRTEAFF.

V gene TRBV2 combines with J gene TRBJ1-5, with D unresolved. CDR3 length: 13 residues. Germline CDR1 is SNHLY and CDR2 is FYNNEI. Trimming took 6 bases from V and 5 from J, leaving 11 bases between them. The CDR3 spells CASRGEEYQPQHF. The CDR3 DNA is TGTGCCAGCAGAGGAGAGGAGTATCAGCCCCAGCATTTT.

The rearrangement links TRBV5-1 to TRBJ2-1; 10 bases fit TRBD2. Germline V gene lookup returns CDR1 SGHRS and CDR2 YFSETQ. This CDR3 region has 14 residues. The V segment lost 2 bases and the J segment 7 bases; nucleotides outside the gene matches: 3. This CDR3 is CASSFSGGRNEQFF. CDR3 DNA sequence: TGCGCCAGCAGCTTTAGCGGGGGGCGGAATGAGCAGTTCTTC.

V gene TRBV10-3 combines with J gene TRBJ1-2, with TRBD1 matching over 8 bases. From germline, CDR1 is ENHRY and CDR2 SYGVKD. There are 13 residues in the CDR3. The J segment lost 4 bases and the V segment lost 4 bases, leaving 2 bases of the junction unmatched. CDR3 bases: TGTGCCATCAGTGGGGACAGGTCCTATGGCTACACCTTC. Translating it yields CAISGDRSYGYTF.

The CDR3 DNA reads TGTGCCAGCAGCTCGGGACTAGGGTCCTACAATGAGCAGTTCTTC. Amino acid sequence: CASSSGLGSYNEQFF. The chain links TRBV5-8 to TRBJ2-1; 8 bases map to TRBD2. CDR3 size: 15 residues. Trimming cost V 3 bases and J 1 base; bases outside gene matches: 3. CDR1 SGHTS and CDR2 YDEGEE come from the germline V gene.

CDR3: CASSFDRANYGYTF. CDR3 sequence (DNA): TGTGCCAGCAGCTTCGACAGAGCTAACTATGGCTACACCTTC. The chain carries TRBV5-6 and TRBJ1-2, with TRBD1 as a possible D gene (5 bases). The V and J ends lost 2 bases and 0 bases respectively, with 8 bases between them. Germline V gene data show CDR1 as SGHDT and CDR2 as YYEEEE. CDR3 size: 14 residues.

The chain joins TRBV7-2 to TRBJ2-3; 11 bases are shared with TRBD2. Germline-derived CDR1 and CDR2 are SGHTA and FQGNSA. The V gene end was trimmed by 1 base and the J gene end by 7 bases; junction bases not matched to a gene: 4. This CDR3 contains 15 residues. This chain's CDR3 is CASSLVGTSGNTQYF. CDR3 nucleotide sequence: TGTGCCAGCAGCTTAGTGGGGACTAGCGGTAATACGCAGTATTTT.

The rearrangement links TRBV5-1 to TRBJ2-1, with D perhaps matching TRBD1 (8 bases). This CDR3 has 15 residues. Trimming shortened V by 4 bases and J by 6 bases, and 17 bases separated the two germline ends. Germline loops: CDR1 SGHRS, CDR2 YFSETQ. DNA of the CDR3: TGCGCCAGCAGCCCGCGTACAGGGGGGGGCAATGAGCAGTTCTTC. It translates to CASSPRTGGGNEQFF.